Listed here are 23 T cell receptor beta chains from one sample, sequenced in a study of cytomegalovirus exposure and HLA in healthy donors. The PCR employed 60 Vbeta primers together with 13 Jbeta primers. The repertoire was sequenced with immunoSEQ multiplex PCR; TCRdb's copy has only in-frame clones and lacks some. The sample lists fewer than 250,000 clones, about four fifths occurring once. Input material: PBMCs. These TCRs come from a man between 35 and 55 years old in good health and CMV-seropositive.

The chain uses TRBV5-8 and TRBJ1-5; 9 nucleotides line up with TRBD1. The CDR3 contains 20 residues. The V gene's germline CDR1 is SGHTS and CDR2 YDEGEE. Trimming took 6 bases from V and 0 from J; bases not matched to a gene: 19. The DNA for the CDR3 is TGTGCCAGCACCCCTCGGTGGGACAGGGATATGTCCAATAGCAATCAGCCCCAGCATTTT. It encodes CASTPRWDRDMSNSNQPQHF.

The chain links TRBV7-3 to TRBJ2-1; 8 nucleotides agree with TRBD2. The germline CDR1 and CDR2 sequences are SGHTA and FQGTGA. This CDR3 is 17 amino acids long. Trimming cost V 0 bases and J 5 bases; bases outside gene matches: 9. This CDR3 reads CASSLTASGQPDNEQFF. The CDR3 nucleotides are TGTGCCAGCAGCTTAACCGCTAGCGGGCAACCTGACAATGAGCAGTTCTTC. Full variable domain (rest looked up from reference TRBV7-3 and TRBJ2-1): GAGVSQTPSNKVTEKGKYVELRCDPISGHTALYWYRQSLGQGPEFLIYFQGTGAADDSGLPNDRFFAVRPEGSVSTLKIQRTERGDSAVYLCASSLTASGQPDNEQFFGPGTRLTVL.

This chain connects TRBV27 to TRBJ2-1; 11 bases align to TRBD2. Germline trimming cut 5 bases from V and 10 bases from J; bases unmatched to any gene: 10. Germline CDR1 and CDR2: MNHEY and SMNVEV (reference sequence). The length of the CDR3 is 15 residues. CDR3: CASSVGLAGDGEQFF. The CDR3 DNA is TGTGCCAGCAGTGTCGGACTAGCGGGCGACGGGGAGCAGTTCTTC.

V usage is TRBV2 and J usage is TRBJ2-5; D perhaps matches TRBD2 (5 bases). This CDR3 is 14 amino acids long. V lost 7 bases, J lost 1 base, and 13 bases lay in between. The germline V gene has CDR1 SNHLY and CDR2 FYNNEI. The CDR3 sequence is CASTRGPGQETQYF. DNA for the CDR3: TGTGCCAGCACCCGAGGGCCAGGCCAAGAGACCCAGTACTTC.

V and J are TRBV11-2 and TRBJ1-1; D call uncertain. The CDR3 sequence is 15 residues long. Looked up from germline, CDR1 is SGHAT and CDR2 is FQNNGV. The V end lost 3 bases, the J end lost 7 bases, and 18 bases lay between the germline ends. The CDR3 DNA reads TGTGCCAGCAGCTTGCCGGTCCATGGCCAGGATGAAGCTTTCTTT. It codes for CASSLPVHGQDEAFF.

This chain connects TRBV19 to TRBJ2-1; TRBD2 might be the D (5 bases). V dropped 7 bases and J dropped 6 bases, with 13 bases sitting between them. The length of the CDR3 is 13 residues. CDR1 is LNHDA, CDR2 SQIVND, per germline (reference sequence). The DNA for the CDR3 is TGTGCCAGTAACAACAGAGGGCCCAATGAGCAGTTCTTC. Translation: CASNNRGPNEQFF.

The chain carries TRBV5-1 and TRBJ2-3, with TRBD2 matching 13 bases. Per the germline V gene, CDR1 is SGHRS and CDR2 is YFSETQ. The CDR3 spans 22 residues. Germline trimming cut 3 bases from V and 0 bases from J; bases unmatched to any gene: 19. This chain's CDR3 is CASSSWWGITSGRASSTDTQYF. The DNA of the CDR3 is TGCGCCAGCAGCTCTTGGTGGGGAATTACTAGCGGGAGGGCCTCGAGCACAGATACGCAGTATTTT.

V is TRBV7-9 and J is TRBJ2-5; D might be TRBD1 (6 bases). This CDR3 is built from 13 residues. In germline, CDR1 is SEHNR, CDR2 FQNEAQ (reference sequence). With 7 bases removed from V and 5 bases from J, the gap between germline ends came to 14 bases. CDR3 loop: CASTERGFETQYF. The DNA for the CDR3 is TGTGCCAGCACCGAGAGGGGGTTCGAGACCCAGTACTTC.

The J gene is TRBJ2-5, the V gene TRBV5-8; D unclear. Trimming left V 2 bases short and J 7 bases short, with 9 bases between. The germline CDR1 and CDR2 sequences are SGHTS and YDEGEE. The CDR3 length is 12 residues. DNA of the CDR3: TGTGCCAGCAGCTTCCCCCTTATGACCCAGTACTTC. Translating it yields CASSFPLMTQYF.

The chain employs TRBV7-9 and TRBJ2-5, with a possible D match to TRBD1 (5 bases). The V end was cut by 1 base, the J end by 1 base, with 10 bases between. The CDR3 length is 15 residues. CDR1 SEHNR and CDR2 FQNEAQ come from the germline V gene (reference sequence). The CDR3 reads CASSLGRTTQETQYF. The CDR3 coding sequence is TGTGCCAGCAGCTTAGGTAGGACAACCCAAGAGACCCAGTACTTC.

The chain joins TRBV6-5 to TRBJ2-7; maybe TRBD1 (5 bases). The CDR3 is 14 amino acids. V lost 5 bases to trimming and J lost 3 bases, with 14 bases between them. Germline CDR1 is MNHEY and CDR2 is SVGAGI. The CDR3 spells CASSQTAGNYEQYF. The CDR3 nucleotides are TGTGCCAGCAGTCAAACCGCAGGGAACTACGAGCAGTACTTC.

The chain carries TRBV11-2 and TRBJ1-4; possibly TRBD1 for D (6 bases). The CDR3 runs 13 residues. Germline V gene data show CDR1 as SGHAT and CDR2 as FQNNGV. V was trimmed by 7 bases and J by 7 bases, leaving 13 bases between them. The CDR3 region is CASKGDDGEKLFF. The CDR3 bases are TGTGCCAGCAAGGGGGATGATGGTGAAAAACTGTTTTTT.

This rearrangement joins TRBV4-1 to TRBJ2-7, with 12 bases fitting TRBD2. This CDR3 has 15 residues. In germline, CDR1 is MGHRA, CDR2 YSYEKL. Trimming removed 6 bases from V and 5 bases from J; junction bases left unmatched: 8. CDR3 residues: CASRATSGSLHEQYF. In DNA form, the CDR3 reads TGCGCCAGCAGGGCGACTAGCGGGAGTCTACACGAGCAGTACTTC.

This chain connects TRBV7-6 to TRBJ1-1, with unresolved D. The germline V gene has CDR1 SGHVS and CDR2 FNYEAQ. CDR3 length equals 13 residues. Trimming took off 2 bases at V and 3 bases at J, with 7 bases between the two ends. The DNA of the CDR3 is TGTGCCAGCAGCTTAACTTTGGACACTGAAGCTTTCTTT. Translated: CASSLTLDTEAFF.

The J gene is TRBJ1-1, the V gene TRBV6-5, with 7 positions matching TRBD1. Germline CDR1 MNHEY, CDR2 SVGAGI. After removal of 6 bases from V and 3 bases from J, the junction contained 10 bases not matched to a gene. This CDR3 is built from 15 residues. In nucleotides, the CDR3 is TGTGCCAGCAGATACCACCGGACAGGAGACACTGAAGCTTTCTTT. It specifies CASRYHRTGDTEAFF.

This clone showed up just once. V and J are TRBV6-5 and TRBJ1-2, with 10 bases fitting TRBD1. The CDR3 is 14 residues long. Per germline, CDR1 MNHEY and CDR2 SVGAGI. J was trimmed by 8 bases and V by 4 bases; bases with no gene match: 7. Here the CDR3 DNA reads TGTGCCAGCAGTTCCCCCGGACAGGGGGTAGGCTACACCTTC. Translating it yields CASSSPGQGVGYTF.

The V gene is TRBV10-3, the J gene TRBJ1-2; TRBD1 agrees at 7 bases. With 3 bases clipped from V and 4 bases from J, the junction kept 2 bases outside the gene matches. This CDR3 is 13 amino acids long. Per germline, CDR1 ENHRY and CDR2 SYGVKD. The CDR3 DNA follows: TGTGCCATCAGTGAAGGGGGCAGCTATGGCTACACCTTC. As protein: CAISEGGSYGYTF.

CDR3 in DNA: TGTGCCAGTAGTATGAGTATCGGGTCACAGGCCCCTAATGAAAAACTGTTTTTT. Translation: CASSMSIGSQAPNEKLFF. The chain recombines TRBV19 with TRBJ1-4, with D possibly being TRBD1 (5 bases). The germline gives CDR1 LNHDA, CDR2 SQIVND (reference sequence). Trimming took off 3 bases at V and 3 bases at J, with 20 bases between the two ends. This CDR3 is 18 amino acids long.

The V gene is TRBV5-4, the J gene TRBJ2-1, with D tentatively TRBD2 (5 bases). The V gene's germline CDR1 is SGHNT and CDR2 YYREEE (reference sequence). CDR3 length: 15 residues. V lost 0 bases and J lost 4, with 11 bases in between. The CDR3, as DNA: TGTGCCAGCAGCTTGGGGTTCACTAGTTACAATGAGCAGTTCTTC. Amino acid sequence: CASSLGFTSYNEQFF.

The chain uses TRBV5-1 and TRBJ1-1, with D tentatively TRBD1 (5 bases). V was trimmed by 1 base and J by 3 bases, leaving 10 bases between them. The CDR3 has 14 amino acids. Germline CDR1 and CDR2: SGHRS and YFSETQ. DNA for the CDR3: TGCGCCAGCAGCTTGACAGGTAAAGACACTGAAGCTTTCTTT. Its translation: CASSLTGKDTEAFF.

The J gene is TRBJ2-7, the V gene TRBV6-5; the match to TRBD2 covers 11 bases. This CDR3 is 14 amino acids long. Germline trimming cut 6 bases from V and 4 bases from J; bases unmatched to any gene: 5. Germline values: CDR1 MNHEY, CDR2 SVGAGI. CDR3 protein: CASRLTSGSYEQYV. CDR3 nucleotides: TGTGCCAGCAGACTAACTAGCGGGAGTTACGAGCAGTACGTC.

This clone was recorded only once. The CDR3 protein is CAWSGGFFTGELFF. CDR3 sequence (DNA): TGTGCCTGGAGCGGGGGATTTTTCACCGGGGAGCTGTTTTTT. The chain is built from TRBV30 and TRBJ2-2; tentatively, D is TRBD2 (6 bases). The CDR3 loop spans 14 amino acids. Germline V gene data show CDR1 as GTSNPN and CDR2 as SVGIG (reference sequence). The V end was cut by 3 bases, the J end by 4 bases, with 12 bases between.

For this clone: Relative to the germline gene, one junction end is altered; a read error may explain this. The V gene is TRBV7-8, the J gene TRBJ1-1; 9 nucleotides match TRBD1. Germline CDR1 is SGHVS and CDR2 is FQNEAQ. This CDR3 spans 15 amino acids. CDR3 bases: TGTGCCAGCAGCTTAGGGGACAGGGCTGGCGTTGAAGTTTTCTTT. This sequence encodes CASSLGDRAGVEVFF.